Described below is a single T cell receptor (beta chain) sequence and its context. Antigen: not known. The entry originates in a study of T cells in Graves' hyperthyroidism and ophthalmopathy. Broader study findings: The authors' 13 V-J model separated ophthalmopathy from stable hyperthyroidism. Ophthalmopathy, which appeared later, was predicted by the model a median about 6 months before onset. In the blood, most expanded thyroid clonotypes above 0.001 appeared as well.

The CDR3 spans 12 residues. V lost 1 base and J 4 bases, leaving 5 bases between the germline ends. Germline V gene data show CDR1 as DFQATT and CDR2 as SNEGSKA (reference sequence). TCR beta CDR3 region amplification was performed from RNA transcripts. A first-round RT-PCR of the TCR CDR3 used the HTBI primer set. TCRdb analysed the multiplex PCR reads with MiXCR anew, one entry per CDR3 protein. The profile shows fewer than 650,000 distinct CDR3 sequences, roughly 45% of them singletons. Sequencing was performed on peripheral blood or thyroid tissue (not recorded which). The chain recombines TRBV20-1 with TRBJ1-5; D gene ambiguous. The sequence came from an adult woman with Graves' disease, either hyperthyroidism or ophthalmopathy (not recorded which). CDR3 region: CSARVPNQPQHF. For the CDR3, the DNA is TGCAGTGCTAGAGTGCCGAATCAGCCCCAGCATTTT.